This passage covers 2 T cell receptor beta chains from one sample sequenced in a study of OX40 agonist ivuxolimab in advanced cancers. Preparation of the library involved the immunoSEQ multiplex PCR assay. In its TCRdb copy, this immuneACCESS table keeps in-frame sequences only and misses some clones. Where compared with another copy, unresolved V genes explain less than half of these, and the others have no known cause. Across this sample there are about 77,000 clones, with just under 95% seen only once. The ten largest make up about 0.32% of the sample. Sample: CD4+ or CD8+ T cells sorted from blood, taken in a trial of the OX40 agonist ivuxolimab. The receptors were sampled from an adult with an advanced solid tumor such as melanoma, head and neck, liver or kidney cancer.

The V gene is TRBV10-3, the J gene TRBJ2-5; tentative D call: TRBD2 (6 bases). Germline loops: CDR1 ENHRY, CDR2 SYGVKD. V lost 6 bases and J lost 4, with 21 bases in between. The CDR3 sequence is 16 residues long. In DNA, the CDR3 is TGTGCCATCAGCGCAGAGAGGGGAGGTACACTAGAGACCCAGTACTTC. Its protein is CAISAERGGTLETQYF.

The chain combines TRBV5-4 with TRBJ2-1; 13 bases are a match to TRBD2. The CDR3 extends over 16 amino acids. Germline V gives CDR1 SGHNT, CDR2 YYREEE (reference sequence). J was trimmed by 6 bases and V by 4 bases; bases with no gene match: 7. CDR3 residues: CASSHGLAGVGNEQFF. CDR3 coding DNA: TGTGCCAGCAGCCACGGACTAGCGGGAGTAGGCAATGAGCAGTTCTTC.